Each of the 30 T cell receptor beta chains below was sequenced from the same sample in a study of blood T cell repertoires in COVID-19. Profiling relied on immunoSEQ multiplex PCR, and the TCRdb table lists in-frame clones only, not all of them. The sample includes 95,000 to 120,000 clones, 65% to 80% of them seen just once. Sequencing was done on a sample of peripheral blood. The receptors were sampled from a woman aged 40 to 50 with acute or convalescent COVID-19.

V is TRBV28 and J is TRBJ2-1, with TRBD1 matching 11 bases. The V gene's germline CDR1 is MDHEN and CDR2 SYDVKM. This CDR3 region has 15 residues. V was pared by 7 bases and J by 8 bases, with 10 bases of the junction left unmatched. CDR3 loop: CASIGGTGGWHEQFF. The CDR3 DNA is TGTGCCAGCATCGGAGGGACAGGGGGGTGGCATGAGCAGTTCTTC.

V usage is TRBV10-3 and J usage is TRBJ1-6, with D maybe TRBD1 (6 bases). Trimming took off 6 bases at V and 8 bases at J, with 17 bases between the two ends. The CDR3 consists of 15 residues. CDR1 and CDR2 from the germline V gene are ENHRY and SYGVKD. CDR3 amino acids: CAISEQGEGHSPLHF. CDR3 bases: TGTGCCATCAGCGAACAGGGAGAAGGCCATTCACCCCTCCACTTT.

This chain connects TRBV2 to TRBJ1-6, with TRBD1 matching 9 bases. CDR1 is SNHLY, CDR2 FYNNEI, per germline. The V and J ends lost 2 bases and 8 bases, in that order; junction bases with no gene match: 4. This CDR3 is 15 amino acids long. Here the CDR3 reads CASSELRTGDSPLHF. The CDR3 DNA is TGTGCCAGCAGTGAATTAAGGACAGGGGATTCACCCCTCCACTTT.

V usage is TRBV2 and J usage is TRBJ2-1; the match to TRBD1 covers 8 bases. V shed 6 bases and J 6 bases; nucleotides not matched to a gene: 7. The CDR3 is 14 residues long. Germline CDR1 SNHLY, CDR2 FYNNEI. The CDR3 sequence is CASRQGGISNEQFF. CDR3 sequence (DNA): TGTGCCAGCAGACAGGGGGGCATAAGCAATGAGCAGTTCTTC.

The chain couples TRBV7-2 to TRBJ2-5; TRBD1 aligns across 9 bases. Germline lookup yields CDR1 SGHTA and CDR2 FQGNSA. The CDR3 totals 15 residues. The J segment lost 1 base and the V segment lost 1 base, leaving 1 base of the junction unmatched. The CDR3 bases are TGTGCCAGCAGCTTAGGGGACAGGGCCCAAGAGACCCAGTACTTC. Translation gives CASSLGDRAQETQYF.

This clone has a single count. The rearrangement joins TRBV5-5 to TRBJ2-7; 8 bases agree with TRBD1. With 7 bases clipped from V and 4 bases from J, the junction kept 7 bases outside the gene matches. The CDR3 loop spans 13 amino acids. Germline V gene data show CDR1 as SGHKS and CDR2 as YYEKEE (reference sequence). The CDR3 nucleotides are TGTGCCAGCGGATGGACAGGGCCGTACGAGCAGTACTTC. Its protein product is CASGWTGPYEQYF.

This clone was recorded many times. The chain couples TRBV14 to TRBJ1-4; D is possibly TRBD1 (5 bases). Germline CDR1 SGHDN, CDR2 FVKESK. This CDR3 has 14 amino acids. Trimming left V 4 bases short and J 4 bases short, with 10 bases between. CDR3 loop: CASSLQGYNEKLFF. As DNA, the CDR3 is TGTGCCAGCAGCCTTCAGGGATATAATGAAAAACTGTTTTTT. Looking up the rest from reference TRBV14 and TRBJ1-4 gives the full variable domain: EAGVTQFPSHSVIEKGQTVTLRCDPISGHDNLYWYRRVMGKEIKFLLHFVKESKQDESGMPNNRFLAERTGGTYSTLKVQPAELEDSGVYFCASSLQGYNEKLFFGSGTQLSVL.

The V and J genes are TRBV12-3 or TRBV12-4 and TRBJ2-7; 9 bases are a match to TRBD1. CDR3 length: 13 residues. The trim removed 6 bases at V and 6 bases at J, leaving 6 bases unmatched. The CDR3 DNA reads as TGTGCCAGCAGAGGGACAGGGTCCGCCGAGCAGTACTTC. Amino acids: CASRGTGSAEQYF.

This rearrangement joins TRBV18 to TRBJ1-1; unclear D gene. The CDR3 contains 14 residues. From germline, CDR1 is KGHSH and CDR2 LQKENI. Trimming removed 2 bases from V and 6 bases from J, with 13 bases in between. CDR3 DNA sequence: TGTGCCAGCTCACCAAGTATGCGGGCCGCTGAAGCTTTCTTT. Protein product: CASSPSMRAAEAFF.

The table lists this clone with a few counts. V gene TRBV10-3 combines with J gene TRBJ1-2, with D possibly TRBD1 on 5 matching bases. Germline-derived CDR1 and CDR2 are ENHRY and SYGVKD. With 4 bases removed from V and 3 bases from J, the gap between germline ends came to 15 bases. The CDR3 spans 15 residues. The CDR3: CAISVEGVGDYGYTF. The CDR3 bases are TGTGCCATCAGTGTAGAAGGGGTCGGTGACTATGGCTACACCTTC.

The chain carries TRBV11-3 and TRBJ2-5, with D possibly being TRBD1 (6 bases). V dropped 1 base and J dropped 4 bases, with 19 bases sitting between them. Germline CDR1 and CDR2: SGHNT and YENEEA. This CDR3 contains 17 residues. The CDR3 DNA follows: TGTGCCAGCAGCTTAGGGACCAGGGGCGACCGGGGAGAGACCCAGTACTTC. Translated: CASSLGTRGDRGETQYF.

The chain is built from TRBV2 and TRBJ1-4; no clear D gene. This CDR3 region has 14 residues. Germline V gene lookup returns CDR1 SNHLY and CDR2 FYNNEI. Trimming took 3 bases from V and 5 from J, leaving 10 bases between them. CDR3 sequence reads: CASSEGRVNEKLFF. In nucleotides, the CDR3 is TGTGCCAGCAGTGAGGGGAGGGTCAATGAAAAACTGTTTTTT.

The rearrangement uses TRBV25-1 and TRBJ1-4; 7 nucleotides align to TRBD1. CDR3 size: 15 residues. J gave up 0 bases and V 6 bases, and 4 bases lay outside the gene matches. Germline V gene sequence: CDR1 MGHDK, CDR2 SYGVNS. The CDR3: CASRRDSTTNEKLFF. CDR3 DNA sequence: TGTGCCAGCAGACGGGACAGCACAACTAATGAAAAACTGTTTTTT.

This clone was detected only once. The rearrangement links TRBV6-1 to TRBJ1-1, with a tentative D call TRBD1 (6 bases). Per the germline V gene, CDR1 is MNHNS and CDR2 is SASEGT. CDR3 length: 15 amino acids. V was clipped by 2 bases and J by 4 bases, with 14 bases between them. The CDR3 DNA follows: TGTGCCAGCAGTGAAACCCAGGGAGGGGGCACTGAAGCTTTCTTT. Amino acid sequence: CASSETQGGGTEAFF.

This clone was seen more than once but under ten times. The chain joins TRBV9 to TRBJ1-1; TRBD1 is a possible D gene (5 bases). Trimming removed 1 base from V and 1 base from J, with 8 bases in between. This CDR3 contains 14 residues. The V gene's germline CDR1 is SGDLS and CDR2 YYNGEE. CDR3 coding DNA: TGTGCCAGCAGCGTAACACAGGAGAACACTGAAGCTTTCTTT. Its translation: CASSVTQENTEAFF.

The CDR3 loop is CASSSGTRKRETQYF. CDR3 nucleotide sequence: TGTGCCAGCAGCTCCGGGACTAGGAAACGAGAGACCCAGTACTTC. V gene TRBV5-8 combines with J gene TRBJ2-5; 8 bases agree with TRBD2. After removal of 3 bases from V and 4 bases from J, the junction contained 8 bases not matched to a gene. The CDR3 is 15 residues long. In germline, CDR1 is SGHTS, CDR2 YDEGEE.

This clone was found a few times. V usage is TRBV5-4 and J usage is TRBJ2-3, with 8 positions matching TRBD2. Germline assignment: CDR1 SGHNT and CDR2 YYREEE (reference sequence). After removal of 4 bases from V and 2 bases from J, the junction contained 9 bases not matched to a gene. The CDR3 consists of 16 residues. The chain's CDR3 is CASSLTGGAFTDTQYF. The CDR3 DNA sequence: TGTGCCAGCAGCCTCACCGGGGGGGCCTTCACAGATACGCAGTATTTT.

This rearrangement joins TRBV11-2 to TRBJ1-6; 8 bases are shared with TRBD1. With 2 bases clipped from V and 5 bases from J, the junction kept 2 bases outside the gene matches. Germline V lookup: CDR1 SGHAT, CDR2 FQNNGV. The CDR3 contains 15 residues. CDR3 sequence: CASSLQGADNSPLHF. The DNA of the CDR3 is TGTGCCAGCAGCTTACAGGGGGCAGATAATTCACCCCTCCACTTT.

J is TRBJ1-1 and V is TRBV29-1, with TRBD1 as a possible D gene (6 bases). Between the trimmed V and J ends, which lost 5 bases and 1 base, there was a span of 14 bases. Germline CDR1 and CDR2: SQVTM and ANQGSEA. The CDR3 has 14 residues. The CDR3 sequence is CSVLPGAQNTEAFF. As DNA, the CDR3 is TGCAGCGTTCTTCCAGGGGCCCAGAACACTGAAGCTTTCTTT.

The genes are TRBV7-2 and TRBJ2-7, with 9 bases aligning to TRBD2. The CDR3 spans 15 residues. CDR1 and CDR2 from the germline V gene are SGHTA and FQGNSA. Trimming at V came to 0 bases and at J to 3 bases, leaving 3 bases not matched to a gene. CDR3 region: CASSLALAGRYEQYF. The CDR3 DNA sequence: TGTGCCAGCAGCTTAGCTCTAGCGGGGCGCTACGAGCAGTACTTC.

The chain employs TRBV6-5 and TRBJ2-5; 9 bases agree with TRBD2. The CDR3 is made up of 14 amino acids. V shed 7 bases, J shed 4 bases, and the junction held 7 bases outside the gene matches. CDR1 is MNHEY, CDR2 SVGAGI, per germline. CDR3: CASKGASGVETQYF. In nucleotides, the CDR3 is TGTGCCAGCAAGGGGGCTAGCGGGGTAGAGACCCAGTACTTC.

Only one count was recorded for this clone. The V call is TRBV5-6, the J call TRBJ1-2, with D maybe TRBD1 (5 bases). The CDR3 has 14 amino acids. With 2 bases removed from V and 4 bases from J, the gap between germline ends came to 12 bases. Per germline, CDR1 SGHDT and CDR2 YYEEEE. Written as DNA, the CDR3 is TGTGCCAGCAGCTTTTTCCAGGGCCCCTATGGCTACACCTTC. This gives the protein CASSFFQGPYGYTF. Filled out from reference TRBV5-6 and TRBJ1-2, the complete variable domain reads DAGVTQSPTHLIKTRGQQVTLRCSPKSGHDTVSWYQQALGQGPQFIFQYYEEEERQRGNFPDRFSGHQFPNYSSELNVNALLLGDSALYLCASSFFQGPYGYTFGSGTRLTVV.

The chain links TRBV5-1 to TRBJ2-2; 8 bases line up with TRBD1. V dropped 0 bases and J dropped 6; count of bases not matched to a gene: 4. The germline V gene has CDR1 SGHRS and CDR2 YFSETQ. This CDR3 is 15 amino acids long. The CDR3 sequence: CASSLETGVAGELFF. As DNA, the CDR3 is TGCGCCAGCAGCTTGGAGACAGGGGTGGCCGGGGAGCTGTTTTTT.

The rearrangement links TRBV30 to TRBJ2-3; 8 positions agree with TRBD2. CDR1 is GTSNPN, CDR2 SVGIG, per germline (reference sequence). V lost 3 bases to trimming and J lost 1 base; unmatched junction nucleotides: 3. The CDR3 is 14 amino acids. The chain's CDR3 is CAWRFSGGTDTQYF. CDR3 DNA: TGTGCCTGGAGATTTAGCGGGGGCACAGATACGCAGTATTTT.

The rearrangement uses TRBV11-3 and TRBJ2-7; D is undetermined. V lost 5 bases to trimming and J lost 0 bases, with 14 bases between them. The CDR3 has 15 residues. Germline V lookup: CDR1 SGHNT, CDR2 YENEEA. The CDR3 protein is CASSPGEGDSYEQYF. The CDR3 region has the DNA TGTGCCAGCAGCCCCGGAGAAGGAGACTCCTACGAGCAGTACTTC.

This rearrangement joins TRBV28 to TRBJ2-7; 7 nucleotides line up with TRBD2. The trim removed 3 bases at V and 7 bases at J, leaving 9 bases unmatched. The CDR3 contains 14 residues. Germline loops: CDR1 MDHEN, CDR2 SYDVKM. The CDR3 DNA reads as TGTGCCAGCAGTTTTTCGCGGGGGTCTCGGGAGCAGTACTTC. It specifies CASSFSRGSREQYF.

This sequence joins TRBV15 and TRBJ1-3; perhaps TRBD1 as D (5 bases). The CDR3 contains 14 residues. CDR1 and CDR2 from the germline V gene are LNHNV and YYDKDF (reference sequence). V lost 9 bases and J 6 bases, leaving 18 bases between the germline ends. CDR3 amino acids: CATAGDIGVNTIYF. The CDR3 DNA reads TGTGCCACAGCGGGGGATATAGGCGTAAACACCATATATTTT.

The chain combines TRBV7-2 with TRBJ2-6; D is undetermined. The CDR3 is 17 amino acids. The V gene's germline CDR1 is SGHTA and CDR2 FQGNSA. Deletions cut 1 base from V and 0 bases from J, with 10 bases between. The CDR3 loop reads CASSLGLGISGANVLTF. The CDR3 DNA reads TGTGCCAGCAGCTTAGGACTTGGAATCTCTGGGGCCAACGTCCTGACTTTC.

This clone was observed once. The rearrangement joins TRBV29-1 to TRBJ2-7; D not certain. V lost 5 bases and J 0 bases, leaving 8 bases between the germline ends. CDR1 is SQVTM, CDR2 ANQGSEA, per germline. This CDR3 comprises 12 residues. For the CDR3, the DNA is TGCAGCGTTCGACACAGCTCCTACGAGCAGTACTTC. It translates to CSVRHSSYEQYF.

The CDR3 sequence is CASSLTGFGVNTIYF. CDR3 DNA sequence: TGTGCCAGCAGTTTAACAGGCTTCGGTGTAAACACCATATATTTT. The J gene is TRBJ1-3, the V gene TRBV27, with D possibly TRBD1 on 5 matching bases. Per the germline V gene, CDR1 is MNHEY and CDR2 is SMNVEV (reference sequence). The V end was cut by 2 bases, the J end by 6 bases, with 14 bases between. The CDR3 sequence is 15 residues long.